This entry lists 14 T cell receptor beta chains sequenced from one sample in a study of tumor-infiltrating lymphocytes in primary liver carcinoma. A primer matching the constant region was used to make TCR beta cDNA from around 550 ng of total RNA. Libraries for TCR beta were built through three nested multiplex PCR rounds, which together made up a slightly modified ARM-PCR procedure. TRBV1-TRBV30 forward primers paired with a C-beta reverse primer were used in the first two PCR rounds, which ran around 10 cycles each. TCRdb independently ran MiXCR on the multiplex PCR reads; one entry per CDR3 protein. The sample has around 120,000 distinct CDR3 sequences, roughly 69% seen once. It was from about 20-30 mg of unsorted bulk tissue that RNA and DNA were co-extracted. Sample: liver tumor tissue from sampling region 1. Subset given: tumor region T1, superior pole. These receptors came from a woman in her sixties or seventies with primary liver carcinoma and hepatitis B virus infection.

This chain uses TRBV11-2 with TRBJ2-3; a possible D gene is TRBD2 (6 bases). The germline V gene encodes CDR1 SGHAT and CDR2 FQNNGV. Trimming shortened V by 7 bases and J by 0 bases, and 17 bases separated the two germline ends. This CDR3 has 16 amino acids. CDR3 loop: CASNPVTGVSTDTQYF. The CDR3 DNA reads TGTGCCAGCAACCCCGTAACGGGAGTGAGCACAGATACGCAGTATTTT. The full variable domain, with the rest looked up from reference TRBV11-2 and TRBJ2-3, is EAGVAQSPRYKIIEKRQSVAFWCNPISGHATLYWYQQILGQGPKLLIQFQNNGVVDDSQLPKDRFSAERLKGVDSTLKIQPAKLEDSAVYLCASNPVTGVSTDTQYFGPGTRLTVL.

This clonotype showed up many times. This CDR3 is CASSPMWGDVNEKLFF. Here the CDR3 DNA reads TGTGCCAGCAGTCCGATGTGGGGGGACGTTAATGAAAAACTGTTTTTT. The rearrangement joins TRBV12-3 or TRBV12-4 to TRBJ1-4, with D perhaps matching TRBD1 (5 bases). The length of the CDR3 is 16 residues. V was shortened by 5 bases and J by 4 bases, with 17 bases between the two germline ends.

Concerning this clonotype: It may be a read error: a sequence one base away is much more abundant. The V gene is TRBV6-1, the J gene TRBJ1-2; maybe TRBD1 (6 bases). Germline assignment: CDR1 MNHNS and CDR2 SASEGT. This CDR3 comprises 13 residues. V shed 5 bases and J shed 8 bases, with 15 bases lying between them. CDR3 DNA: TGTGCCAGCAGTACCCGGGACATTATAGGCTACACCTTC. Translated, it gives CASSTRDIIGYTF.

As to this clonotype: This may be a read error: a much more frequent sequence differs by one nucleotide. CDR3 sequence: CASSYEMNTEAFF. The CDR3 nucleotides read TGTGCCAGCAGTTACGAAATGAACACTGAAGCTTTCTTT. J is TRBJ1-1 and V is TRBV6-5, with D unresolved. The CDR3 sequence is 13 residues long. V was shortened by 2 bases and J by 0 bases, with 4 bases between the two germline ends. Germline V gene sequence: CDR1 MNHEY, CDR2 SVGAGI.

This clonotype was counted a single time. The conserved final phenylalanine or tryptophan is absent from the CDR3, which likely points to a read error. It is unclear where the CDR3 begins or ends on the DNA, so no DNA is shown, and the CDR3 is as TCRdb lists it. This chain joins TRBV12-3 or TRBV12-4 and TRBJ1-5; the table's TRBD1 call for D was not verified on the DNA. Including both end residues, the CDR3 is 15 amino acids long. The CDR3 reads CASSPDGISNQPQHL.

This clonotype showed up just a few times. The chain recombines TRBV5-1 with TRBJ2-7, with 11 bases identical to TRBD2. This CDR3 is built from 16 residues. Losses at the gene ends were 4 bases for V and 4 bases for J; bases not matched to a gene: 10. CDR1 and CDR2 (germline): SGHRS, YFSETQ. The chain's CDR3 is CASSHGTSGQGYEQYF. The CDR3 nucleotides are TGCGCCAGCAGCCACGGGACTAGCGGACAGGGATACGAGCAGTACTTC.

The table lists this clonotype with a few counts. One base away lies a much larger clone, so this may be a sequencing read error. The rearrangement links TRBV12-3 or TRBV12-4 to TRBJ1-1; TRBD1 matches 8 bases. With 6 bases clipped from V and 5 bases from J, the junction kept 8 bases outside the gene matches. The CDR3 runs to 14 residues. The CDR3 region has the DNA TGTGCCAGCAGACACGACAGGACAGGGACTGAAGCTTTCTTT. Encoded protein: CASRHDRTGTEAFF.

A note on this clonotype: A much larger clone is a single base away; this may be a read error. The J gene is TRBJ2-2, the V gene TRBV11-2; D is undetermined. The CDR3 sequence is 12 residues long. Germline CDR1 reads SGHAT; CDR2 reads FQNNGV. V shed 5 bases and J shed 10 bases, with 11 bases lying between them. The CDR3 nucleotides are TGTGCCAGCAGCCCCGGCGCCGCGGAGCTGTTTTTT. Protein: CASSPGAAELFF.

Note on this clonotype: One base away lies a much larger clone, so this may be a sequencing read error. CDR3 in amino acids: CASSLELAGGRDTQHF. CDR3 nucleotide sequence: TGTGCCAGCAGCTTGGAATTAGCGGGAGGGAGAGATACGCAGCATTTT. This sequence joins TRBV5-5 and TRBJ2-3, with D unresolved. The DNA end is more similar to TRBJ1-5, so the J call may be wrong. Germline V gene sequence: CDR1 SGHKS, CDR2 YYEKEE (reference sequence). The CDR3 length is 16 residues.

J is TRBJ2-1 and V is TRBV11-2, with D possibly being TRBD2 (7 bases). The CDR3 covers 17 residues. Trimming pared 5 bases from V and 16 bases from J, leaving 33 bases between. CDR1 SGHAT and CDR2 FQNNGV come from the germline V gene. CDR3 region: CASSPGGGASERRKRFF. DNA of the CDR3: TGTGCCAGCAGCCCGGGGGGCGGGGCTAGCGAGAGGAGGAAGCGTTTCTTC.

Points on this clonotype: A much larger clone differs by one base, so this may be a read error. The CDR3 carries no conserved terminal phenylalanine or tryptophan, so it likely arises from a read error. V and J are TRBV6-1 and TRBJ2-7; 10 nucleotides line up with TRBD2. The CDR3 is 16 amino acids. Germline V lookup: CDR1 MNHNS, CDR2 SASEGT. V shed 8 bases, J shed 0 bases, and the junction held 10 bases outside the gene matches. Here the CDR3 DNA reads TGTGCCAGCGCTGTCGAAGCGGGGGGGAGCTCCTACGAGCAGTACCTC. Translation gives CASAVEAGGSSYEQYL.

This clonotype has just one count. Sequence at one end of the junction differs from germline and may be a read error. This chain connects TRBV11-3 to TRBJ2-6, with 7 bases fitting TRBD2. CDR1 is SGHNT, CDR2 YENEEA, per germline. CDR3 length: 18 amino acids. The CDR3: CAGSLVRAGYSGANVLTF. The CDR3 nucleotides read TGCGCCGGCAGCTTAGTTCGAGCGGGATATAGTGGGGCCAACGTCCTGACTTTC.

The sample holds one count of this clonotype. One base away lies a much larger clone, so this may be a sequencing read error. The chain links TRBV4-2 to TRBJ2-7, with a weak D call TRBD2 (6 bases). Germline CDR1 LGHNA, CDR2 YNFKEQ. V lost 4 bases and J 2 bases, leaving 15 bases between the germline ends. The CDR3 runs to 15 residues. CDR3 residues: CASSPAVAEPYEQYF. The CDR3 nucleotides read TGTGCCAGCAGCCCCGCGGTAGCGGAGCCCTACGAGCAGTACTTC.

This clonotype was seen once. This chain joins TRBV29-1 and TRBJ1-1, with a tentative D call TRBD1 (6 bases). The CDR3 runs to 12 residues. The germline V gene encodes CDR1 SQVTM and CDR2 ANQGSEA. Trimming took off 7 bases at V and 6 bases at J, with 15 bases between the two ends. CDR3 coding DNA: TGCAGCGCCCGGGGGGCGGTGGCTGAAGCTTTCTTT. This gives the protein CSARGAVAEAFF.